A selection of T cell receptor beta chains follows, all from one sample in a study of blood T cell repertoires in COVID-19. Clones were read by immunoSEQ multiplex PCR, and TCRdb kept only the in-frame ones, dropping some. Of about 400,000 clones listed, roughly 86% are singletons. The sample was PBMCs or T cells enriched from blood (not recorded which). The receptor source for this set is a middle-aged man in a cohort exposed to, infected with or recovered from COVID-19 (not recorded which). Each CDR3 is given with its conserved first and last residue. A D gene is named only where the DNA matches it firmly.

J gene,V gene,D gene,CDR3 protein,CDR3 DNA
TRBJ1-4,TRBV4-1,TRBD1,CASSHLRTGFNEKLFF,TGCGCCAGCAGCCATCTAAGGACAGGGTTTAATGAAAAACTGTTTTTT
TRBJ1-5,TRBV7-2,.,CASSLVWTLTQPQHF,TGTGCCAGCAGCTTAGTGTGGACACTTACTCAGCCCCAGCATTTT
TRBJ1-2,TRBV5-1,TRBD1,CASSPSGMDRIYGYTF,TGCGCCAGCAGCCCTTCAGGTATGGACAGGATCTATGGCTACACCTTC
TRBJ2-1,TRBV5-1,TRBD1,CASSLRDRTYNEQFF,TGCGCCAGCAGCCTCAGGGACAGGACCTACAATGAGCAGTTCTTC
TRBJ2-3,TRBV2,.,CASSEALGYRGDTQYF,TGTGCCAGCAGTGAAGCGCTAGGATACCGTGGAGATACGCAGTATTTT
TRBJ2-7,TRBV21-1,.,CASSRPGQDLSYEQYF,TGTGCCAGCAGTCGTCCTGGACAGGATCTCTCCTACGAGCAGTACTTC
TRBJ1-2,TRBV5-4,TRBD1,CASRPDTGVKQGYTF,TGTGCCAGCAGACCAGATACAGGGGTCAAACAGGGCTACACCTTC
TRBJ1-2,TRBV5-1,.,CASRNSLNYGYTF,TGCGCCAGCAGAAACAGCCTTAACTATGGCTACACCTTC
TRBJ1-3,TRBV19,.,CASSLGLWANTIYF,TGTGCCAGTAGTCTGGGCCTCTGGGCGAACACCATATATTTT
TRBJ2-7,TRBV4-1,.,CASSQISGAPYEQYF,TGCGCCAGCAGCCAAATTTCGGGAGCACCGTACGAGCAGTACTTC
TRBJ2-7,TRBV7-8,.,CASSPDRSYEQYF,TGTGCCAGCAGCCCCGACAGATCCTACGAGCAGTACTTC
TRBJ2-1,TRBV7-2,TRBD2,CASSLGAGGYNEQFF,TGTGCCAGCAGCTTGGGAGCGGGAGGATACAATGAGCAGTTCTTC
TRBJ1-2,TRBV27,TRBD1,CASSFGDRDNYGYTF,TGTGCCAGCAGTTTCGGGGACAGGGATAACTATGGCTACACCTTC
TRBJ1-5,TRBV2,.,CASSEGGSNQPQHF,TGTGCCAGCAGTGAAGGCGGGAGCAATCAGCCCCAGCATTTT
TRBJ2-2,TRBV5-6,TRBD1,CASSSLGQVTGELFF,TGTGCCAGCAGCTCCCTGGGACAGGTCACCGGGGAGCTGTTTTTT
TRBJ2-5,TRBV27,TRBD2,CASSSGLRETQYF,TGTGCCAGCAGTTCGGGACTACGGGAGACCCAGTACTTC